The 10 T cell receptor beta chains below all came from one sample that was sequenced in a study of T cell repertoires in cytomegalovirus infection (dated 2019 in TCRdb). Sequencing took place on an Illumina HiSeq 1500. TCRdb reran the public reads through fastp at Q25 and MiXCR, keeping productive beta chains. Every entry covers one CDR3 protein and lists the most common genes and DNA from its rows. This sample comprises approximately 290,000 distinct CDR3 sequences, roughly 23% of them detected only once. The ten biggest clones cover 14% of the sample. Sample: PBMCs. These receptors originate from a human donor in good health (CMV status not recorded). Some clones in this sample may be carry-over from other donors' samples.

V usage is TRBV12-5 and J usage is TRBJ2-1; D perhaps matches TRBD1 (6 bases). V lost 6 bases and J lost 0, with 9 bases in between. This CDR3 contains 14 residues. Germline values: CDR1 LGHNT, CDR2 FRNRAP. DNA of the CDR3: TGTGCTAGTGGCCAGGACAGCTCCTACAATGAGCAGTTCTTC. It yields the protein CASGQDSSYNEQFF.

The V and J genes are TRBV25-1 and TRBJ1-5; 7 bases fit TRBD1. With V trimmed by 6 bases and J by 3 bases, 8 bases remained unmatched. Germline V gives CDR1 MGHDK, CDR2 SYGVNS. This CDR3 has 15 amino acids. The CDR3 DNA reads TGTGCCAGCAGCAAGGCCGGACAGGACAATCAGCCCCAGCATTTT. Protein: CASSKAGQDNQPQHF.

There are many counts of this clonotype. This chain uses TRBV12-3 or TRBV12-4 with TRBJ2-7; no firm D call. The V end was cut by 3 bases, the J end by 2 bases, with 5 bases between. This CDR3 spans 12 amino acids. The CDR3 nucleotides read TGTGCCAGCAGTTTCTTGGCCTACGAGCAGTACTTC. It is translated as CASSFLAYEQYF.

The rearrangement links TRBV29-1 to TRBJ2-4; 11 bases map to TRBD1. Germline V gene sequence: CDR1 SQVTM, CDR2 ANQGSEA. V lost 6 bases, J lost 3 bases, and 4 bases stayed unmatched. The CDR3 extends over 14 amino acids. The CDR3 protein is CSVPGQGVKNIQYF. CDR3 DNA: TGCAGCGTACCGGGACAGGGGGTCAAAAACATTCAGTACTTC.

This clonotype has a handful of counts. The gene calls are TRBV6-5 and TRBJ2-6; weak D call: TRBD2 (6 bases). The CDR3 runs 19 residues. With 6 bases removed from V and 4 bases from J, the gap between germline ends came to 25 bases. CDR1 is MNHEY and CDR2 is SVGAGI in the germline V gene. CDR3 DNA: TGTGCCAGCAGAGCCGGGACTCTACTAAGACAGTCCGGGGCCAACGTCCTGACTTTC. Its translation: CASRAGTLLRQSGANVLTF.

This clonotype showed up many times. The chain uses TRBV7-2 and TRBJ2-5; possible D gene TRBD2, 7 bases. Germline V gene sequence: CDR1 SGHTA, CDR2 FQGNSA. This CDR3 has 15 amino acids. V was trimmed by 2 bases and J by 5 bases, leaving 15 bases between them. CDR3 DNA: TGTGCCAGCAGCTTAACTCGGGGGGCTGGTGAGACCCAGTACTTC. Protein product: CASSLTRGAGETQYF.

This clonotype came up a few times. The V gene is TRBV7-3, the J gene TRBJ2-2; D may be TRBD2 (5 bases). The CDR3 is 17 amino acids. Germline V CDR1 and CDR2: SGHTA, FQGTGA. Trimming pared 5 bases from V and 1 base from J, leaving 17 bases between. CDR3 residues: CASSPSPPGWNTGELFF. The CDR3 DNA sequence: TGTGCCAGCAGCCCATCCCCCCCGGGGTGGAACACCGGGGAGCTGTTTTTT.

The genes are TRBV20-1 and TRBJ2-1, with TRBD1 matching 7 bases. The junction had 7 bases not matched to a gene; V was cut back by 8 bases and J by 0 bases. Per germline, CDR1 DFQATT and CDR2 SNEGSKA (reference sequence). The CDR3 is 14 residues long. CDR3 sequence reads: CSPQGESSYNEQFF. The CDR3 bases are TGCAGTCCCCAGGGGGAGAGCTCCTACAATGAGCAGTTCTTC.

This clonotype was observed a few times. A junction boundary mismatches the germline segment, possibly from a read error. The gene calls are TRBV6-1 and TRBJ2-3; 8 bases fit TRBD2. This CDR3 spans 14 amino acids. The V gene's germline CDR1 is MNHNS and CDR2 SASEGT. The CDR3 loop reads CASKPGRATDAQYF. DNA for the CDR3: TGTGCCAGCAAACCCGGGAGGGCCACAGATGCGCAGTATTTT.

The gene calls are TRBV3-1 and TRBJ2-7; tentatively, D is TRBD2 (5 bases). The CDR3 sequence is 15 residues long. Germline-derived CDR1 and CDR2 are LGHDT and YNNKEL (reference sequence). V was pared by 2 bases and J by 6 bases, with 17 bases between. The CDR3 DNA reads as TGTGCCAGCAGCCAAAGAGGACTCGACCGGGGCGAGCAGTACTTC. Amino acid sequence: CASSQRGLDRGEQYF.